The source of this TCR beta chain is a study of blood T cell repertoires in COVID-19. The CDR3 totals 13 residues. Germline values: CDR1 SEHNR, CDR2 FQNEAQ (reference sequence). With 5 bases removed from V and 7 bases from J, the gap between germline ends came to 12 bases. Some clones are missing from TCRdb's copy, which holds only in-frame ones; the method was immunoSEQ multiplex PCR. The sample lists some 130,000 clones, roughly nine tenths occurring once. V gene TRBV7-9 combines with J gene TRBJ2-1, with D possibly TRBD1 on 5 matching bases. This clonotype originated in a man in his sixties with COVID-19, enrolled during active disease. Sequencing used peripheral blood. The CDR3: CASSGSGINEQFF. Here the CDR3 DNA reads TGTGCCAGCAGCGGTTCAGGGATAAATGAGCAGTTCTTC.